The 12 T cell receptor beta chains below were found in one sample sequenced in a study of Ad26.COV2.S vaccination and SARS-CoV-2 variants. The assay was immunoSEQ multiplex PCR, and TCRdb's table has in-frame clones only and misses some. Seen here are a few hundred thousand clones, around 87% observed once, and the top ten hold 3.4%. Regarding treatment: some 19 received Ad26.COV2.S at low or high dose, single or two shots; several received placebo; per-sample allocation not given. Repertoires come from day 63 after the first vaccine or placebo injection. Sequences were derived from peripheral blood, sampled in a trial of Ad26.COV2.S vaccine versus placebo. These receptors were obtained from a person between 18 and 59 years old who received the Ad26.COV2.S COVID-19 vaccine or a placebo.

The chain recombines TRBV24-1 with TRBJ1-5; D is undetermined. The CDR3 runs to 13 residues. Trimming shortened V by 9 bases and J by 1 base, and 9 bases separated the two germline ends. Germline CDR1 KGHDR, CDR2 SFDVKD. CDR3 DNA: TGTGCCACCGATCCAGGCAGCAATCAGCCCCAGCATTTT. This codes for CATDPGSNQPQHF.

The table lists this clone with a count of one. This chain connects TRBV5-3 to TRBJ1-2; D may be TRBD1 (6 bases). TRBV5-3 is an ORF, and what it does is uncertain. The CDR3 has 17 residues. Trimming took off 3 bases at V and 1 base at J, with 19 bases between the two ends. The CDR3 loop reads CARSSPARDKGNYGYTF. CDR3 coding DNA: TGTGCCAGAAGCTCCCCAGCGAGGGACAAGGGTAACTATGGCTACACCTTC.

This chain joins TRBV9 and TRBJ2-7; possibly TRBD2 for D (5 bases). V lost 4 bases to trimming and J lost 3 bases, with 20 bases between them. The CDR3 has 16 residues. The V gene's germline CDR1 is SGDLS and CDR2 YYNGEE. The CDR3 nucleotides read TGTGCCAGCAGCCGTCTCGGGAAGGGTGAGAACTACGAGCAGTACTTC. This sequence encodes CASSRLGKGENYEQYF.

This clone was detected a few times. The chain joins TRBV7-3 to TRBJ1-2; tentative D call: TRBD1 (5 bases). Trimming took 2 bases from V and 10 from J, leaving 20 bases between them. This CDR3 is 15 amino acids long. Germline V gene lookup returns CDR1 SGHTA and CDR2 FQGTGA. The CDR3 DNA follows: TGTGCCAGCAGCTTAGGGTCGGGGACCCGGACCCCCTACACCTTC. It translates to CASSLGSGTRTPYTF. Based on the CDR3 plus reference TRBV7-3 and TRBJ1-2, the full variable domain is GAGVSQTPSNKVTEKGKYVELRCDPISGHTALYWYRQSLGQGPEFLIYFQGTGAADDSGLPNDRFFAVRPEGSVSTLKIQRTERGDSAVYLCASSLGSGTRTPYTFGSGTRLTVV.

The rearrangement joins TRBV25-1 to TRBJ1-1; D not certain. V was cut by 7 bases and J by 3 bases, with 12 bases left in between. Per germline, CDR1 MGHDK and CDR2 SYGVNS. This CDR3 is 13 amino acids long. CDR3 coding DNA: TGTGCCAGCATAGCCTCGGGTGACACTGAAGCTTTCTTT. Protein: CASIASGDTEAFF.

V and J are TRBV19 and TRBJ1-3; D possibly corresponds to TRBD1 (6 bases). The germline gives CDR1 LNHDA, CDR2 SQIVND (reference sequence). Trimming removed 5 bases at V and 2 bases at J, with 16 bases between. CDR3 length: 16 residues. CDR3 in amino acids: CASSPRGRGPGNTIYF. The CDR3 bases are TGTGCCAGTAGTCCCCGGGGCAGGGGTCCTGGAAACACCATATATTTT.

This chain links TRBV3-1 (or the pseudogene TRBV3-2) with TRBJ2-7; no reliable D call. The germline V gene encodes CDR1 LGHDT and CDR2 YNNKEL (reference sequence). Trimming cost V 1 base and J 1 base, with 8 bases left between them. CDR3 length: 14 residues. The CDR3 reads CASSQVMVSYEQYF. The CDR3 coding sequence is TGTGCCAGCAGCCAAGTCATGGTTTCCTACGAGCAGTACTTC.

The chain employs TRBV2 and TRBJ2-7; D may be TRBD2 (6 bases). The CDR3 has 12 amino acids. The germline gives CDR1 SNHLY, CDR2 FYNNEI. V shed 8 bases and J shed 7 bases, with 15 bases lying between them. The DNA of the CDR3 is TGTGCCAGCCTAGGCTGGGCGGGGGAGCAGTACTTC. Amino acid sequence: CASLGWAGEQYF.

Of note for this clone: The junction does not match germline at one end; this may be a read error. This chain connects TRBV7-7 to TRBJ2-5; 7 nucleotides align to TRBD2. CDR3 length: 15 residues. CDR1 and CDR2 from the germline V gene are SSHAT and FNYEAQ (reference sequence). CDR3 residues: CASSLKGRAEETQYF. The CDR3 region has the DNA TGTGCTAGCAGCTTGAAGGGGAGGGCGGAAGAGACCCAGTACTTC.

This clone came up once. The CDR3, as DNA: TGTGCCAGCAGATCCAGGACAGCTAAGAACACTGAAGCTTTCTTT. It encodes CASRSRTAKNTEAFF. The chain is built from TRBV2 and TRBJ1-1; possibly TRBD1 for D (6 bases). The V gene's germline CDR1 is SNHLY and CDR2 FYNNEI. The ends were cut back, 6 bases at V and 1 base at J, with 15 bases in the middle. This CDR3 is 15 amino acids long.

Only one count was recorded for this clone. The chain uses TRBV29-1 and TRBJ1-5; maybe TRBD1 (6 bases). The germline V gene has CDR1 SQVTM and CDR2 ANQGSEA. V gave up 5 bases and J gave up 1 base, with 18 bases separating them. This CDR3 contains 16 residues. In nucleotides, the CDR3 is TGCAGCGTTAGGGAGGGGGGGTCAGGAAGCAATCAGCCCCAGCATTTT. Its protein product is CSVREGGSGSNQPQHF.

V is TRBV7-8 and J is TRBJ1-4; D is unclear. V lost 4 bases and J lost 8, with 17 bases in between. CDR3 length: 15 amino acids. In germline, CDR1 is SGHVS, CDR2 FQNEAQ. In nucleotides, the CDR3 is TGTGCCAGCAGCTGGACGGCTGGCCTCGGAGAAAAACTGTTTTTT. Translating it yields CASSWTAGLGEKLFF.